This T cell receptor (beta chain) was captured in a study of Graves' ophthalmopathy and Graves' hyperthyroidism. RNA transcripts provided the template for amplifying TCR beta CDR3 regions. Following a first-round RT-PCR that used HTBI primers, a second-round multiplex PCR was carried out. TCRdb fed the multiplex PCR reads into MiXCR, producing one record per CDR3 protein. The sample gives around 400,000 distinct CDR3 sequences, roughly 20% of which show up once; approximately 3.2% is in the top ten. This CDR3 contains 13 residues. Trimming left V 0 bases short and J 5 bases short, with 8 bases between. The germline gives CDR1 MNHEY, CDR2 SVGEGT.

The receptor was isolated from a woman aged 18-30 years with stable Graves' hyperthyroidism. The V call is TRBV6-2 or TRBV6-3, the J call TRBJ2-7; no firm D call. Sequencing was performed on peripheral blood. The CDR3 loop is CASSYSRADEQYF. The CDR3 DNA reads as TGTGCCAGCAGTTACTCACGAGCAGACGAGCAGTACTTC.